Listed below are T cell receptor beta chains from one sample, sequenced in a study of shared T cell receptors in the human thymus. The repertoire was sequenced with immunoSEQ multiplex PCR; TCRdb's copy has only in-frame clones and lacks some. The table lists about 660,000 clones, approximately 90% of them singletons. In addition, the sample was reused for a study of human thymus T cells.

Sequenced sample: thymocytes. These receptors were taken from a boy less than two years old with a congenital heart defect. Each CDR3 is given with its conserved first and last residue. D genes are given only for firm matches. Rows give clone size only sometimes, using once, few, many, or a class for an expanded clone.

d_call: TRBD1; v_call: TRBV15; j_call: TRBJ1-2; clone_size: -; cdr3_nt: TGTGCCACCAGCACCAAACTGACAGGGACTAACTATGGCTACACCTTC; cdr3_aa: CATSTKLTGTNYGYTF
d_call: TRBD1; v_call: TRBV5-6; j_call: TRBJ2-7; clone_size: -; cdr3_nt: TGTGCCAGCAGCTTAAGGGACAGAACCTACGAGCAGTACTTC; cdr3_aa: CASSLRDRTYEQYF
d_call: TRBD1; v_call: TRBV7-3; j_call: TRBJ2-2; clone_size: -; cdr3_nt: TGTGCCAGCAGCTTAGGAGGGAGGGGACAGGGGAAAACCGGGGAGCTGTTTTTT; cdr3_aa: CASSLGGRGQGKTGELFF
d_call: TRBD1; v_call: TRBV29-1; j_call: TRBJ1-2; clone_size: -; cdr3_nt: TGCAGCGTCCAATACAGGGGGCAGAACTATGGCTACACCTTC; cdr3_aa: CSVQYRGQNYGYTF
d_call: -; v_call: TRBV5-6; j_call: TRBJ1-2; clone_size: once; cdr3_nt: TGTGCCAGCAGCTTGGGTCAGGCAGTTTATGGCTACACCTTC; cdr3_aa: CASSLGQAVYGYTF
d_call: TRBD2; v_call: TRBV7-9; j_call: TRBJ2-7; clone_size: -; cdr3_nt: TGTGCCAGCAGCTTAGCGACCGCGGGAGGAGCCGAGCAGTACTTC; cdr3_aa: CASSLATAGGAEQYF
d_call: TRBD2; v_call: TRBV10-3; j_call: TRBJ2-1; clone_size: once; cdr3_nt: TGTGCCATCTCTAGCGGGAGAATCTATGAGCAGTTCTTC; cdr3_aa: CAISSGRIYEQFF
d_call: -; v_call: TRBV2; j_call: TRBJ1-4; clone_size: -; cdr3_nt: TGTGCCAGCAGTTTCGCCCCGCGGGGGGCGAAGGATGAAAAACTGTTTTTT; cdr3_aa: CASSFAPRGAKDEKLFF
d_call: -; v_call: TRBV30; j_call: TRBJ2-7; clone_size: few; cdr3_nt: TGTGCCTGGAGTGTGGCGGTCAGCTCCTACGAGCAGTACTTC; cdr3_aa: CAWSVAVSSYEQYF
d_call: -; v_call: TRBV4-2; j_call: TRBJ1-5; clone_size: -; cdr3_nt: TGTGCCAGCAGCCAAGACGAGGACAGCCAGCGCCAGCCCCAGCATTTT; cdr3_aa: CASSQDEDSQRQPQHF
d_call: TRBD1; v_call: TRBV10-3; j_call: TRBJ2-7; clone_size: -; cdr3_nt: TGTGCCATCAGTGGGGGACAGGGTTCCTACGAGCAGTACTTC; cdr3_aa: CAISGGQGSYEQYF
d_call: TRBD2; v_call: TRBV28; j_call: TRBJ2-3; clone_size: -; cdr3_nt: TGTGCCAGCAGTTCCCAGCGGGAGAGAGTAGATACGCAGTATTTT; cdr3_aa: CASSSQRERVDTQYF
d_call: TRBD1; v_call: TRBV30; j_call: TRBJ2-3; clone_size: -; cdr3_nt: TGTGCCTGGAGTGTAGTGACAGGGGAAGGATCAGATACGCAATATTTT; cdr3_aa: CAWSVVTGEGSDTQYF
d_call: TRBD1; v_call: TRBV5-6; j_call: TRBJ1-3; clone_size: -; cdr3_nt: TGTGCCAGCAGTTTATTCTGGACAGGGCGGAATGGAAACACCATATATTTT; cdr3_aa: CASSLFWTGRNGNTIYF
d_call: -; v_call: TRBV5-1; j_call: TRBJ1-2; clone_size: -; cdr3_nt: TGCGCCAGCAGCTACGCCGCGGGGGGCCACTATGGCTACACCTTC; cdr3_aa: CASSYAAGGHYGYTF
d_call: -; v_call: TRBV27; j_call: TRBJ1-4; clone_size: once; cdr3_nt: TGTGCCAGCAGTCCCAATCTCGGGGGGCCAAATGAAAAACTGTTTTTT; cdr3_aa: CASSPNLGGPNEKLFF
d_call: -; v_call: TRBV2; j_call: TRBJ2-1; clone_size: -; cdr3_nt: TGTGCCAGCAGGCCTGACAGCCTCGAGCAGTTCTTC; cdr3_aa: CASRPDSLEQFF
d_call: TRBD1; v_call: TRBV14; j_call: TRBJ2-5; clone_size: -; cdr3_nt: TGTGCCAGCAGCCCCCTAGGGACAGCCCAAGAGACCCAGTACTTC; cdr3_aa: CASSPLGTAQETQYF
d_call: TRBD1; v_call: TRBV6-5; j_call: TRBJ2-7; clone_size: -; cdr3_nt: TGTGCCAGCGCTCCCGGGACAGGGAGGTCCTACGAGCAGGACTTC; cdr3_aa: CASAPGTGRSYEQDF
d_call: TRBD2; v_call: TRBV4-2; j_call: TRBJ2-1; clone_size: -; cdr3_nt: TGTGCCAGCAGCCCAATCTTAGCGGGACCTGCCTACAATGAGCAGTTCTTC; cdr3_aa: CASSPILAGPAYNEQFF
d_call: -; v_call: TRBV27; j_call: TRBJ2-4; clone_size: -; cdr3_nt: TGTGCCAGCAGTTTATCGTGGGCAAAAGCCAAAAACATTCAGTACTTC; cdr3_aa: CASSLSWAKAKNIQYF
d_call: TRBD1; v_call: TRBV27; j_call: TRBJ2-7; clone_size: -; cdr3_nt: TGTGCCAGCACCGACAGGGGGGGGACCTACGAGCAGTACTTC; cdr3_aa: CASTDRGGTYEQYF
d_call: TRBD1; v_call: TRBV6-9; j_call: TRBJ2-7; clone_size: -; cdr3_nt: TGTGCCGCCACGGGACAGGGGAATTGGCCCCCCTACGAGCAGTACTTC; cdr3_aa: CAATGQGNWPPYEQYF
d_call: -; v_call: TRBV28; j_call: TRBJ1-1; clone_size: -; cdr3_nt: TGTGCCAGCAGGTGGCGGGGACCTGAAGCTTTCTTT; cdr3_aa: CASRWRGPEAFF
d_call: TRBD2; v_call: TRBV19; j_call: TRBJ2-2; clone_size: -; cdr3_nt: TGTGCCAGTAGTTCTAGCGGGAGGGGCACCGGGGAGCTGTTTTTT; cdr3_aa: CASSSSGRGTGELFF
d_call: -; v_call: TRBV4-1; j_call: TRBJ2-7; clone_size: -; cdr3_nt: TGCGCCAGCAGCTACCACCCCGGGTCCTACGAGCAGTACTTC; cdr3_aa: CASSYHPGSYEQYF
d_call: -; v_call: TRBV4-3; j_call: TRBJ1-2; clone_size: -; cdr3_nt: TGCGCCAGCAGCCAAGATCAGCATCTAATCCAGGCTCCTGGCTACACCTTC; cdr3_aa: CASSQDQHLIQAPGYTF
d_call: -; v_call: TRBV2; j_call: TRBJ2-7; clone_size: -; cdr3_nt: TGTGCCAGCAGTGAACCCGTAGGTAGCGACGGTTGCGAGCAGTACTTC; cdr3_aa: CASSEPVGSDGCEQYF
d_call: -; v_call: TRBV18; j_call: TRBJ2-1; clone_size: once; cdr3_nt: TGTGCCAGCTCACTAAACGGACAAATCCATGAGCAGTTCTTC; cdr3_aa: CASSLNGQIHEQFF
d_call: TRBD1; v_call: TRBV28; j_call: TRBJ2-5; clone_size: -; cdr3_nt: TGTGCCAGCAGCGGGACAGACTCGTACCAAGAGACCCAGTACTTC; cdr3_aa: CASSGTDSYQETQYF
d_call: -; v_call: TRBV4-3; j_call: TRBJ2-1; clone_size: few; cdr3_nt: TGCGCCAGCAGCCAGGCTCCGTTCATTGAGCAGTTCTTC; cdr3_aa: CASSQAPFIEQFF
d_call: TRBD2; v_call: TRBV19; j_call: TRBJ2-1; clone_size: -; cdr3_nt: TGTGCCAGTAGTATAGCCCAAGGCGGGAGAGCCAATGAGCAGTTCTTC; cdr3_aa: CASSIAQGGRANEQFF
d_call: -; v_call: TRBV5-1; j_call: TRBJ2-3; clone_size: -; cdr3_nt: TGCGCCAGCACCCAGACTGGCAATACGCAGTATTTT; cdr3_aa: CASTQTGNTQYF
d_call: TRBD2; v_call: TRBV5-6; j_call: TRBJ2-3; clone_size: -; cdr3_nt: TGTGCCAGCAGCTCGACTGGACTAGCGGGAGCCGCAGATACGCAGTATTTT; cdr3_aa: CASSSTGLAGAADTQYF
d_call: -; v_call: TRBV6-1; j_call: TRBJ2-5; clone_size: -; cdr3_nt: TGTGCCAGCAGTGAATTCCCGAAGCTCCAAGAGACCCAGTACTTC; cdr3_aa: CASSEFPKLQETQYF
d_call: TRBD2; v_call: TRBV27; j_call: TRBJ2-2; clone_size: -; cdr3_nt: TGTGCCAGCAGTCCCCTACTTCTAAGCGGGAGGGATAACACCGGGGAGCTGTTTTTT; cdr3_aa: CASSPLLLSGRDNTGELFF
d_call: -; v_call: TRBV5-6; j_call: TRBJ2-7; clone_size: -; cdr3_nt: TGTGCCAGCAGCAAAACCACCACGCTGGACAGAGCCTACGAGCAGTACTTC; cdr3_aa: CASSKTTTLDRAYEQYF
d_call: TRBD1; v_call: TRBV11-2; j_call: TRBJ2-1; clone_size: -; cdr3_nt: TGTGCCAGCAGCTTGCCGGGACAGCACCTTAATGAGCAGTTCTTC; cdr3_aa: CASSLPGQHLNEQFF
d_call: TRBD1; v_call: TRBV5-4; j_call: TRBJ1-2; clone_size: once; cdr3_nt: TGTGCCAGCAGCTTGGGGGACAGGGGTCCTAACTATGGCTACACCTTC; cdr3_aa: CASSLGDRGPNYGYTF
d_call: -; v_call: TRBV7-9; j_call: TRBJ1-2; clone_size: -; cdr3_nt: TGTGCCAGCAGCTTATACAGATCCTCGGTCCTCTATGGCTACACCTTC; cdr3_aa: CASSLYRSSVLYGYTF
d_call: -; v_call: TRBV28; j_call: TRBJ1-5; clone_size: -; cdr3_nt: TGTGCCAGCAGTTTAACGGCAGGAACCCTATCGAGCAATCAGCCCCAGCATTTT; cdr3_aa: CASSLTAGTLSSNQPQHF
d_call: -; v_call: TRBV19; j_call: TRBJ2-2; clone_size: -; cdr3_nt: TGTGCCAGTAGTATAGATGGAGCCCCCGGGGAGCTGTTTTTT; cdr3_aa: CASSIDGAPGELFF
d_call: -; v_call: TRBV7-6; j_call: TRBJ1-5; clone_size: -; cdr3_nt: TGTGCCAGCAGCTTAGGGCTACACAGGGACAATCAGCCCCAGCATTTT; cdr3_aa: CASSLGLHRDNQPQHF
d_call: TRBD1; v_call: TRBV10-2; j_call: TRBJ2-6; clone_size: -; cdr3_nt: TGCGCCATCAGGGACAGGGGGAATGGGGCCAACGTCCTGACTTTC; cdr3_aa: CAIRDRGNGANVLTF
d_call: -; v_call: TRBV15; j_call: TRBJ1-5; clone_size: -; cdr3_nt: TGTGCCACATCTGTGGGAGAATCGTTTCAGCCCCAGCATTTT; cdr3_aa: CATSVGESFQPQHF
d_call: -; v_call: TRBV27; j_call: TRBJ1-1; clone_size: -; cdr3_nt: TGTGCCAGCACTCCGGGAAGAAAAGGGATAAACACTGAAGCTTTCTTT; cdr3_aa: CASTPGRKGINTEAFF
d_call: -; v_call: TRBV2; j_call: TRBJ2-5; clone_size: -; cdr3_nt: TGTGCCAGCAGTGAAAGGGGCAGGGACCAAGAGACCCAGTACTTC; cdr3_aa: CASSERGRDQETQYF
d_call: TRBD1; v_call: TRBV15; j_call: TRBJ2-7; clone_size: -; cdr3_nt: TGTGCCACCAGCAGAGAGGGGGGCAGGGGGCGCGATCCCCACGAGCAGTACTTC; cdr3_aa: CATSREGGRGRDPHEQYF
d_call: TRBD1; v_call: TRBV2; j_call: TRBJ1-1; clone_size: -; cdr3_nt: TGTGCCAGCAGGGGGAGGACAGGTGGGTCCATGAACACTGAAGCTTTCTTT; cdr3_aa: CASRGRTGGSMNTEAFF
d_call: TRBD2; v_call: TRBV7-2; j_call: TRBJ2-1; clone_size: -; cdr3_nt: TGTGCCAGCAGCGGCAGGTTTACTAGCGACTACAATGAGCAGTTCTTC; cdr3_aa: CASSGRFTSDYNEQFF
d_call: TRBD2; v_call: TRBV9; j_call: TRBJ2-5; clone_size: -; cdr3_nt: TGTGGACCTTTAGCGGGAGGGGAGACCCAGTACTTC; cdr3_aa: CGPLAGGETQYF
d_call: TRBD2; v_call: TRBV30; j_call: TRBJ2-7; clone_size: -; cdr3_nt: TGTGCCTGGGCGCCGGGACTACGCTCCTACGAGCAGTACTTC; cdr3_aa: CAWAPGLRSYEQYF
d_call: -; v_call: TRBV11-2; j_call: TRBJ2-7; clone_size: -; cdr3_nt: TGTGCCAGCAGCTTAGAAGGTGGTAGCGGAGGGTACGAGCAGTACTTC; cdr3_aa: CASSLEGGSGGYEQYF
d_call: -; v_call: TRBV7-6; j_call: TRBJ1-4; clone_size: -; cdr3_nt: TGTGCCAGCAGCCTCCACCCATTCAGGGAAAAACTGTTTTTT; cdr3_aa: CASSLHPFREKLFF
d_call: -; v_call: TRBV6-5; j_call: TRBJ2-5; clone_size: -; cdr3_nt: TGTGCCAGCAGTTTCGTCGGGTTCAGGGGGGTAGAGACCCAGTACTTC; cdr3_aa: CASSFVGFRGVETQYF
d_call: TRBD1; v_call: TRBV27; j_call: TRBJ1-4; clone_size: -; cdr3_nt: TGTGCCAGCAGCCCCATGGACGGGACAGACGAAAAACTGTTTTTT; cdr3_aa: CASSPMDGTDEKLFF